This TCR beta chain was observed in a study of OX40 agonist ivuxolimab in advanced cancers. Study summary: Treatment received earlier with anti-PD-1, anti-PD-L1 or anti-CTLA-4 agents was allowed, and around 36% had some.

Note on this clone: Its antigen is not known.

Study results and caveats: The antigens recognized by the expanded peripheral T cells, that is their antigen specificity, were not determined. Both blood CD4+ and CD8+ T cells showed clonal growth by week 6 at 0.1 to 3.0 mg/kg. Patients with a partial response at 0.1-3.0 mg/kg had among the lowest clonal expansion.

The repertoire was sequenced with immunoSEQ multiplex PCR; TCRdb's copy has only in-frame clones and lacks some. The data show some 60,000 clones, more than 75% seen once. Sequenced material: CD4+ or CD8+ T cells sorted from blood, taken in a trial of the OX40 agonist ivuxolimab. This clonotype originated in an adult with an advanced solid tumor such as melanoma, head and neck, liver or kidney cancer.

CDR3 bases: TGTGCCAGTAGCAATTGGGCCAGGGATGGCTACACCTTC. Amino acids: CASSNWARDGYTF. The chain carries TRBV19 and TRBJ1-2, with D maybe TRBD1 (5 bases). Germline assignment: CDR1 LNHDA and CDR2 SQIVND (reference sequence). This CDR3 contains 13 residues. V was cut by 6 bases and J by 6 bases, with 14 bases left in between.